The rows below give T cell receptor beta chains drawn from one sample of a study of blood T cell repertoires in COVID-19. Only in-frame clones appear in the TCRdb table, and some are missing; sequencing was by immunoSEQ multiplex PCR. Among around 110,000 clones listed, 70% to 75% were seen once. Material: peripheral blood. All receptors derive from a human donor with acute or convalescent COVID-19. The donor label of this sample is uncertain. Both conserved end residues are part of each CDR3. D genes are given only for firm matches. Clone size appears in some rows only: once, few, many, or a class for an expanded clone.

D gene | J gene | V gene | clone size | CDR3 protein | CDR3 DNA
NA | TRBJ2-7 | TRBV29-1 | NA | CSVEDIEEQYF | TGCAGCGTTGAAGACATCGAGGAGCAGTACTTC
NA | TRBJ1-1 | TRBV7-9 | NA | CASSFFSGTEAFF | TGTGCCAGCAGCTTCTTTTCGGGGACTGAAGCTTTCTTT
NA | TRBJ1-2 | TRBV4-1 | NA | CASSQEAFFGTPNYGYTF | TGCGCCAGCAGCCAAGAAGCATTCTTCGGGACACCGAACTATGGCTACACCTTC
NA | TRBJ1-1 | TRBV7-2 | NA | CASSYASGTEAFF | TGTGCCAGCAGCTATGCCTCGGGTACTGAAGCTTTCTTT
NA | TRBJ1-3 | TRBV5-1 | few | CASSLDGRGNTIYF | TGCGCCAGCAGCTTGGACGGGAGGGGAAACACCATATATTTT
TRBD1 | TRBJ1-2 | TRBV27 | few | CASRGQDIYGYTF | TGTGCCAGCAGAGGACAGGACATCTATGGCTACACCTTC
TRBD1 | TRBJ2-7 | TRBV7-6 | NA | CASSSVPGQGGEQYF | TGTGCCAGCAGCTCCGTCCCGGGACAGGGGGGAGAGCAGTACTTC
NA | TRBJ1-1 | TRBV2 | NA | CASSAARPNTEAFF | TGTGCCAGCAGCGCCGCCAGGCCAAACACTGAAGCTTTCTTT
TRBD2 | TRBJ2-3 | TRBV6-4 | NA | CASSSTSGGSDTQYF | TGTGCCAGCAGTTCGACTAGCGGGGGGTCAGATACGCAGTATTTT
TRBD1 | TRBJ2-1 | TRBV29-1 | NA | CSAHRGSYNEQFF | TGCAGCGCGCACAGGGGATCCTACAATGAGCAGTTCTTC
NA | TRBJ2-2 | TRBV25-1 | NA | CASNRGFAGELFF | TGTGCCAGCAATCGGGGGTTCGCCGGGGAGCTGTTTTTT
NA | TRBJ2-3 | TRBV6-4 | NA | CASSDSGGGTDTQYF | TGTGCCAGCAGTGACTCGGGCGGGGGCACAGATACGCAGTATTTT
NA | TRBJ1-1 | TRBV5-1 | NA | CASSLGRVGNTEAFF | TGCGCCAGCAGCTTGGGTCGGGTGGGGAACACTGAAGCTTTCTTT
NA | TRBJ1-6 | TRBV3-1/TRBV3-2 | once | CASGTFYNSPLHF | TGTGCCAGCGGGACTTTCTATAATTCACCCCTCCACTTT
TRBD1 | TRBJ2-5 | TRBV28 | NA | CASSSGTGKTQYF | TGTGCCAGCAGCTCCGGGACAGGGAAGACCCAGTACTTC